This T cell receptor beta chain comes out of a study of blood T cell repertoires in COVID-19. As for the study in general: Some COVID-19 samples were acute and others convalescent; all came from the United States, Italy and Spain. Nucleic acid was either cDNA or gDNA, and it came from T cells, B-cell-depleted T cells, or PBMCs.

The CDR3 runs 14 residues. The V gene lost 6 bases and the J gene lost 0 bases, with 9 bases spanning the gap. Germline V gives CDR1 SNHLY, CDR2 FYNNEI. Original analysis: Amplification of reference gene primers was used by the study to estimate nucleated cell counts. The repertoire was sequenced with immunoSEQ multiplex PCR; TCRdb's copy has only in-frame clones and lacks some. V and J calls and clone size are as listed in that table; D and trimming were resolved from the DNA. The sample consists of tens of thousands of clones, 84% of them appearing once. Patients at the Seattle site were enrolled during active infection and followed longitudinally.

Sequences were obtained from peripheral blood. This chain joins TRBV2 and TRBJ1-3, with a tentative D call TRBD1 (6 bases). This receptor was taken from a man aged 60 to 75 with COVID-19, enrolled during active disease. CDR3 sequence: CASRTGFSGNTIYF. For the CDR3, the DNA is TGTGCCAGCAGAACAGGGTTCTCTGGAAACACCATATATTTT.